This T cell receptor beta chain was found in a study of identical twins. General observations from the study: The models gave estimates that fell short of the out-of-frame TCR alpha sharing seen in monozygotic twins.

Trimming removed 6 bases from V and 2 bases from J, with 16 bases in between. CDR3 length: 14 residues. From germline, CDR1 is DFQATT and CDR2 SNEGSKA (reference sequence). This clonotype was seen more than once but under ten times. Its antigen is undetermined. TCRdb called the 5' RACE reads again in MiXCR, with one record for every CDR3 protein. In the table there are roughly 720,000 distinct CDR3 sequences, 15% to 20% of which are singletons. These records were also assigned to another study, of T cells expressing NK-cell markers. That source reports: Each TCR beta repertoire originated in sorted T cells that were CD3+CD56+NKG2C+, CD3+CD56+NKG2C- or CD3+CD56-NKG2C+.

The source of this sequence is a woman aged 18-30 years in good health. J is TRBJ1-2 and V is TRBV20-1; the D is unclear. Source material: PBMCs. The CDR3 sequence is CSARSEGTNYGYTF. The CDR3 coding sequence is TGCAGTGCCCGGTCGGAGGGAACCAACTATGGCTACACCTTC.